This record looks at one T cell receptor (beta chain) sequence and its context. Data came from immunoSEQ multiplex PCR; TCRdb stores just in-frame clones and leaves some out. The repertoire holds about 140,000 clones, with less than 90% as singletons. The sample is drawn from a study of radiation and T cells in renal cell carcinoma. Time point in this sample: baseline pretreatment blood. The treatment: 15 Gy SBRT to primary tumor, nephrectomy 4 weeks later. Germline CDR1 and CDR2: SGDLS and YYNGEE. The CDR3 is 16 residues long. V trimming: 4 bases; J trimming: 9 bases; junction bases outside the gene matches: 11.

This receptor was obtained from a woman aged 45-65 years with renal cell carcinoma. Material: blood, obtained from a patient whose treatment included radiotherapy and nephrectomy. V and J are TRBV9 and TRBJ2-1, with 12 nucleotides matching TRBD2. The CDR3 coding sequence is TGTGCCAGCAGCCGAGCGACTAGCGGGAGCGAGAGTGAGCAGTTCTTC. Its protein is CASSRATSGSESEQFF. Complete variable domain (other parts from reference TRBV9 and TRBJ2-1): DSGVTQTPKHLITATGQRVTLRCSPRSGDLSVYWYQQSLDQGLQFLIQYYNGEERAKGNILERFSAQQFPDLHSELNLSSLELGDSALYFCASSRATSGSESEQFFGPGTRLTVL.